The 25 T cell receptor beta chains in this list originate from one sample, sequenced in a study of T cell repertoires in cytomegalovirus infection. From the reads, TCRdb called clonotypes with MiXCR, one entry per CDR3 protein. The sample consists of about 490,000 distinct CDR3 sequences, about 17% of them appearing once. What was sequenced was CD8+ T cells from PBMCs. These receptors originate from a human donor in good health (CMV status not recorded). Some clones in this sample may be carry-over from other donors' samples.

CDR3 sequence: CASSPRAANYGYTF. The CDR3 DNA follows: TGTGCCAGCAGTCCCCGTGCGGCCAACTATGGCTACACCTTC. The V and J genes are TRBV12-3 or TRBV12-4 and TRBJ1-2; no firm D call. Deletions cut 5 bases from V and 2 bases from J, with 12 bases between. The CDR3 runs to 14 residues.

This clonotype was seen at least ten times. The chain has TRBV12-5 and TRBJ2-1; no clear D gene. Trimming shortened V by 3 bases and J by 8 bases, and 11 bases separated the two germline ends. From germline, CDR1 is LGHNT and CDR2 FRNRAP. This CDR3 contains 13 residues. The CDR3 DNA follows: TGTGCTAGTGGTTTCACCCCCACCCATGAGCAGTTCTTC. It translates to CASGFTPTHEQFF.

The V gene is TRBV27, the J gene TRBJ1-2; perhaps TRBD1 as D (5 bases). The CDR3 totals 13 residues. Germline assignment: CDR1 MNHEY and CDR2 SMNVEV (reference sequence). V dropped 3 bases and J dropped 7 bases, with 12 bases sitting between them. CDR3 DNA sequence: TGTGCCAGCAGTTTCAGTGGGGCGGGTGGCTACACCTTC. Protein: CASSFSGAGGYTF.

This sequence joins TRBV27 and TRBJ1-2; D gene unclear. Germline V gives CDR1 MNHEY, CDR2 SMNVEV (reference sequence). V was pared by 6 bases and J by 4 bases, with 9 bases between. This CDR3 spans 12 amino acids. CDR3 DNA: TGTGCCAGCAGGTCGGCGGGCTATGGCTACACCTTC. As protein: CASRSAGYGYTF.

J is TRBJ2-1 and V is TRBV12-3 or TRBV12-4; 9 bases agree with TRBD2. The CDR3 is 14 residues long. Trimming took 5 bases from V and 7 from J; bases not matched to a gene: 6. The CDR3 loop reads CASSIPGLANEQFF. CDR3 sequence (DNA): TGTGCCAGCAGTATCCCGGGACTAGCTAATGAGCAGTTCTTC.

This clonotype showed up many times. J is TRBJ1-1 and V is TRBV18; a weak D match, TRBD1 (5 bases). The CDR3 totals 18 residues. With 3 bases removed from V and 1 base from J, the gap between germline ends came to 21 bases. Germline CDR1 reads KGHSH; CDR2 reads LQKENI. In nucleotides, the CDR3 is TGTGCCAGCTCACCCTTCGTCCGGGGGGGAAACGAGAACACTGAAGCTTTCTTT. Amino acids: CASSPFVRGGNENTEAFF.

This clonotype was detected only a few times. The chain couples TRBV28 to TRBJ1-4, with TRBD1 matching 7 bases. The CDR3 contains 14 residues. The junction had 8 bases not matched to a gene; V was cut back by 5 bases and J by 8 bases. CDR1 is MDHEN and CDR2 is SYDVKM in the germline V gene. The CDR3 loop reads CASSLQGGWEKLFF. For the CDR3, the DNA is TGTGCCAGCAGTCTTCAGGGGGGCTGGGAAAAACTGTTTTTT.

This clonotype was counted between two and nine times. This chain connects TRBV19 to TRBJ1-1; the D gene is possibly TRBD1 (5 bases). The CDR3 totals 17 residues. V gave up 3 bases and J gave up 0 bases, with 17 bases separating them. Germline-derived CDR1 and CDR2 are LNHDA and SQIVND (reference sequence). The CDR3 is CASSMERAGGLNTEAFF. CDR3 nucleotide sequence: TGTGCCAGTAGTATGGAAAGGGCCGGGGGGTTGAACACTGAAGCTTTCTTT.

This clonotype was seen repeatedly, ten times or more. V gene TRBV7-2 combines with J gene TRBJ2-1; TRBD1 or TRBD2 may be the D gene (5 bases each). The germline V and J ends were trimmed by 5 bases and 9 bases, with 20 bases remaining between them. Germline CDR1 and CDR2: SGHTA and FQGNSA. This CDR3 has 15 amino acids. This CDR3 is CASSQTVGIRREQFF. As DNA, the CDR3 is TGTGCCAGCAGCCAGACAGTCGGGATACGTCGTGAGCAGTTCTTC.

This clonotype was counted ten times or more. This sequence joins TRBV7-7 and TRBJ2-5, with no clear D. This CDR3 has 11 amino acids. From germline, CDR1 is SSHAT and CDR2 FNYEAQ (reference sequence). Trimming left V 4 bases short and J 7 bases short, with 7 bases between. Here the CDR3 reads CASSSDGTQYF. CDR3 sequence (DNA): TGTGCCAGCAGCTCGGACGGGACCCAGTACTTC.

The table lists this clonotype with a few counts. The genes are TRBV4-2 and TRBJ2-7; 8 bases fit TRBD1. J was trimmed by 1 base and V by 0 bases; bases with no gene match: 5. The CDR3 is 16 residues long. Germline CDR1 reads LGHNA; CDR2 reads YNFKEQ. Written as DNA, the CDR3 is TGTGCCAGCAGCCAAGATTGGCAGGGGGCGTCCTACGAGCAGTACTTC. This codes for CASSQDWQGASYEQYF.

This clonotype was recorded many times. CDR3 protein: CASSFQRRSYEQYF. In DNA form, the CDR3 reads TGTGCCAGCAGTTTTCAGCGAAGGTCCTACGAGCAGTACTTC. The chain employs TRBV28 and TRBJ2-7; D is undetermined. V lost 3 bases to trimming and J lost 1 base, with 10 bases between them. Per the germline V gene, CDR1 is MDHEN and CDR2 is SYDVKM. The CDR3 spans 14 residues.

This clonotype was observed a handful of times. CDR3 residues: CASGRAGEKTQYF. CDR3 in DNA: TGTGCCAGCGGGCGAGCGGGGGAAAAGACCCAGTACTTC. The V and J genes are TRBV6-1 and TRBJ2-5; 8 bases line up with TRBD2. The V gene's germline CDR1 is MNHNS and CDR2 SASEGT. Germline trimming cut 8 bases from V and 6 bases from J; bases unmatched to any gene: 8. The CDR3 has 13 amino acids.

There are a few counts of this clonotype. CDR3 amino acids: CASFGDRDTEAFF. For the CDR3, the DNA is TGTGCCAGCTTTGGGGACAGGGACACTGAAGCTTTCTTT. The genes are TRBV7-9 and TRBJ1-1; TRBD1 matches at 9 bases. Trimming took 8 bases from V and 3 from J; bases not matched to a gene: 4. CDR1 and CDR2 from the germline V gene are SEHNR and FQNEAQ (reference sequence). This CDR3 contains 13 residues.

This clonotype was counted at least ten times. The CDR3 spells CASSSRQGETGELFF. In DNA form, the CDR3 reads TGTGCCAGCAGCTCCCGGCAGGGAGAAACCGGGGAGCTGTTTTTT. The chain is built from TRBV7-9 and TRBJ2-2, with D perhaps TRBD1 or TRBD2 (5 bases each). Per the germline V gene, CDR1 is SEHNR and CDR2 is FQNEAQ (reference sequence). The CDR3 runs to 15 residues. V was pared by 4 bases and J by 5 bases, with 14 bases between.

The V call is TRBV12-3 or TRBV12-4, the J call TRBJ2-1; no reliable D call. With 4 bases removed from V and 6 bases from J, the gap between germline ends came to 10 bases. The CDR3 is made up of 13 amino acids. The CDR3 sequence: CASSSVVFNEQFF. The CDR3 DNA sequence: TGTGCCAGCAGTTCCGTGGTTTTCAATGAGCAGTTCTTC.

This clonotype was counted many times. The rearrangement links TRBV2 to TRBJ1-2; TRBD1 matches 10 bases. J gave up 5 bases and V 8 bases, and 11 bases lay outside the gene matches. Germline lookup yields CDR1 SNHLY and CDR2 FYNNEI. This CDR3 has 15 amino acids. The CDR3 region has the DNA TGTGCCAGCCCCTACCAGAGGACAGGGGGTTATGGCTACACCTTC. Its translation is CASPYQRTGGYGYTF.

The chain carries TRBV27 and TRBJ1-2, with D tentatively TRBD1 (5 bases). The germline V gene encodes CDR1 MNHEY and CDR2 SMNVEV (reference sequence). The CDR3 consists of 16 residues. Trimming took 0 bases from V and 3 from J, leaving 14 bases between them. The CDR3 region is CASSLSRGNRDYGYTF. In DNA, the CDR3 is TGTGCCAGCAGTTTATCTCGGGGGAATAGGGACTATGGCTACACCTTC.

The table lists this clonotype with many counts. This chain connects TRBV7-2 to TRBJ2-4; TRBD1 agrees at 8 bases. The CDR3 consists of 15 residues. Per the germline V gene, CDR1 is SGHTA and CDR2 is FQGNSA. V shed 5 bases, J shed 0 bases, and the junction held 3 bases outside the gene matches. The chain's CDR3 is CASSDRGLAKNIQYF. CDR3 bases: TGTGCCAGCAGCGACAGGGGACTAGCCAAAAACATTCAGTACTTC.

The table lists this clonotype with many counts. The chain has TRBV5-6 and TRBJ2-1; TRBD2 matches at 10 bases. This CDR3 spans 16 amino acids. In germline, CDR1 is SGHDT, CDR2 YYEEEE. Trimming removed 1 base from V and 8 bases from J; junction bases left unmatched: 9. CDR3 sequence (DNA): TGTGCCAGCAGCTTGTCAGCGGGAGGGAGGGCCGATGAGCAGTTCTTC. It yields the protein CASSLSAGGRADEQFF.

The J gene is TRBJ2-7, the V gene TRBV19, with 10 positions matching TRBD1. The CDR3 extends over 15 amino acids. Germline lookup yields CDR1 LNHDA and CDR2 SQIVND (reference sequence). V was clipped by 4 bases and J by 7 bases; unmatched bases: 10. In DNA form, the CDR3 reads TGTGCCAGTAGTACGGCGGGACAGGGGCCGGGGGAGCAGTACTTC. It yields the protein CASSTAGQGPGEQYF.

This clonotype was recorded many times. This chain joins TRBV6-1 and TRBJ2-1, with TRBD1 identical over 11 bases. This CDR3 region has 15 residues. V shed 1 base, J shed 6 bases, and the junction held 2 bases outside the gene matches. From germline, CDR1 is MNHNS and CDR2 SASEGT. The CDR3 spells CASSEVGTGGNEQFF. CDR3 coding DNA: TGTGCCAGCAGTGAAGTAGGGACAGGGGGCAATGAGCAGTTCTTC.

This sequence joins TRBV28 and TRBJ1-4; D uncertain. The V end was cut by 6 bases, the J end by 6 bases, with 11 bases between. This CDR3 has 13 amino acids. Germline V CDR1 and CDR2: MDHEN, SYDVKM. The CDR3 sequence: CASSLINDEKLFF. The DNA for the CDR3 is TGTGCCAGCAGCCTTATTAACGATGAAAAACTGTTTTTT.

This clonotype was picked up many times. The genes are TRBV7-8 and TRBJ2-7; 10 nucleotides match TRBD1. J was trimmed by 3 bases and V by 3 bases; bases with no gene match: 2. This CDR3 comprises 14 residues. Germline V CDR1 and CDR2: SGHVS, FQNEAQ. The CDR3 coding sequence is TGTGCCAGCAGCTTGGGGACAGGGGTCTACGAGCAGTACTTC. Translated: CASSLGTGVYEQYF. The full variable domain, in which reference TRBV7-8 and TRBJ2-7 provide the parts outside the CDR3, is GAGVSQSPRYKVAKRGQDVALRCDPISGHVSLFWYQQALGQGPEFLTYFQNEAQLDKSGLPSDRFFAERPEGSVSTLKIQRTQQEDSAVYLCASSLGTGVYEQYFGPGTRLTVT.

This clonotype was recorded many times. The CDR3: CASSLGITDTQYF. The CDR3 nucleotides are TGTGCCAGCAGTTTGGGGATCACAGATACGCAGTATTTT. The chain is built from TRBV7-9 and TRBJ2-3; D uncertain. Per the germline V gene, CDR1 is SEHNR and CDR2 is FQNEAQ (reference sequence). The CDR3 runs to 13 residues. V lost 6 bases, J lost 2 bases, and 9 bases lay in between.